What follows are 21 T cell receptor beta chains derived from one specimen sequenced in a study of cytomegalovirus exposure and HLA in healthy donors. In the PCR, 60 Vbeta and 13 Jbeta primers were used. The data were produced by immunoSEQ multiplex PCR, yet TCRdb's version contains in-frame clones alone and is incomplete. This repertoire includes about 140,000 clones. The sequencing input was PBMCs. The receptor set was obtained from a man between 35 and 55 years old in good health and CMV-seronegative.

The rearrangement uses TRBV5-6 and TRBJ2-7, with D possibly TRBD2 on 6 matching bases. V was trimmed by 3 bases and J by 1 base, leaving 11 bases between them. The germline gives CDR1 SGHDT, CDR2 YYEEEE. The CDR3 is 14 residues long. The CDR3 sequence: CASSYSGRSYEQYF. The DNA of the CDR3 is TGTGCCAGCAGCTATTCAGGGAGGTCCTACGAGCAGTACTTC.

The rearrangement links TRBV6-4 to TRBJ1-2, with TRBD1 matching over 9 bases. The V gene end was trimmed by 5 bases and the J gene end by 7 bases; junction bases not matched to a gene: 5. The CDR3 is 13 residues long. In germline, CDR1 is MRHNA, CDR2 SNTAGT. The CDR3 DNA sequence: TGTGCCAGCAGTACCGAGACAGGGGGTGGCTACACCTTC. Translation gives CASSTETGGGYTF.

The V call is TRBV29-1, the J call TRBJ1-2, with a tentative D call TRBD1 (6 bases). The CDR3 is 14 amino acids. With 6 bases removed from V and 3 bases from J, the gap between germline ends came to 17 bases. Germline lookup yields CDR1 SQVTM and CDR2 ANQGSEA. The CDR3 DNA reads as TGCAGCGTGCAAGGGGAGGGGGGAGACTATGGCTACACCTTC. It encodes CSVQGEGGDYGYTF.

This chain links TRBV4-2 with TRBJ2-5; perhaps TRBD1 as D (5 bases). The assigned J gene may be wrong: the sequence end matches TRBJ2-7 better. The CDR3 is 14 amino acids. CDR1 and CDR2 from the germline V gene are LGHNA and YNFKEQ. The CDR3 region is CASSQGGREYEQYF. DNA for the CDR3: TGTGCCAGCAGCCAAGGGGGCAGAGAGTACGAGCAGTACTTC.

CDR3 sequence: CASSLNNFYGYTF. The DNA of the CDR3 is TGTGCCAGCAGCTTAAACAATTTCTATGGCTACACCTTC. This chain connects TRBV7-2 to TRBJ1-2, with D hard to call. The V end was cut by 2 bases, the J end by 4 bases, with 8 bases between. The CDR3 length is 13 residues. Germline lookup yields CDR1 SGHTA and CDR2 FQGNSA.

The chain uses TRBV7-7 and TRBJ2-2; 12 nucleotides line up with TRBD1. Germline V gene sequence: CDR1 SSHAT, CDR2 FNYEAQ (reference sequence). The CDR3 contains 15 residues. The V and J ends lost 4 bases and 5 bases, in that order; junction bases with no gene match: 2. The CDR3 spells CASSSGQGATGELFF. The DNA for the CDR3 is TGTGCCAGCAGCTCGGGACAGGGGGCTACCGGGGAGCTGTTTTTT.

The gene calls are TRBV9 and TRBJ1-6, with 7 bases matching TRBD1. Trimming removed 4 bases from V and 9 bases from J; junction bases left unmatched: 22. CDR3 size: 19 residues. Germline V lookup: CDR1 SGDLS, CDR2 YYNGEE. In DNA form, the CDR3 reads TGTGCCAGCAGCAAAAAGGGGACAGTCTCCAGGGATCCACCTTCACCCCTCCACTTT. As protein: CASSKKGTVSRDPPSPLHF. The variable domain in full, with the rest retrieved from reference TRBV9 and TRBJ1-6, is DSGVTQTPKHLITATGQRVTLRCSPRSGDLSVYWYQQSLDQGLQFLIQYYNGEERAKGNILERFSAQQFPDLHSELNLSSLELGDSALYFCASSKKGTVSRDPPSPLHFGNGTRLTVT.

This chain uses TRBV19 with TRBJ1-2; unclear D gene. The germline V gene has CDR1 LNHDA and CDR2 SQIVND (reference sequence). This CDR3 has 15 amino acids. Trimming removed 3 bases from V and 2 bases from J, with 13 bases in between. The DNA for the CDR3 is TGTGCCAGTAGTATTGATGCGCGGGCCAACTATGGCTACACCTTC. Protein product: CASSIDARANYGYTF.

The chain combines TRBV30 with TRBJ1-2; possible D gene TRBD1, 6 bases. CDR1 is GTSNPN and CDR2 is SVGIG in the germline V gene (reference sequence). The CDR3 consists of 16 residues. V was clipped by 1 base and J by 1 base, with 16 bases between them. The CDR3 spells CAWSAVRGLRNYGYTF. CDR3 bases: TGTGCCTGGAGTGCGGTCAGGGGCCTACGTAACTATGGCTACACCTTC. Complete variable domain (other parts from reference TRBV30 and TRBJ1-2): SQTIHQWPATLVQPVGSPLSLECTVEGTSNPNLYWYRQAAGRGLQLLFYSVGIGQISSEVPQNLSASRPQDRQFILSSKKLLLSDSGFYLCAWSAVRGLRNYGYTFGSGTRLTVV.

The rearrangement joins TRBV10-3 to TRBJ2-3; TRBD2 matches 7 bases. This CDR3 is 13 amino acids long. In germline, CDR1 is ENHRY, CDR2 SYGVKD. V shed 6 bases, J shed 1 base, and the junction held 1 base outside the gene matches. The CDR3 DNA is TGTGCCATCAGGGCGGGGGGCACAGATACGCAGTATTTT. Its translation: CAIRAGGTDTQYF.

This chain links TRBV18 with TRBJ2-7; TRBD1 agrees at 9 bases. This CDR3 region has 15 residues. Germline V gene lookup returns CDR1 KGHSH and CDR2 LQKENI. The J segment lost 9 bases and the V segment lost 0 bases, leaving 9 bases of the junction unmatched. The CDR3 DNA reads TGTGCCAGCTCACCACCGGGACAGGGCCCACTAGGGCAGTACTTC. It is translated as CASSPPGQGPLGQYF.

This clone ranks as medium-sized (0.01 to 0.1%) in terms of frequency. J is TRBJ1-2 and V is TRBV4-1, with no clear D. The V end lost 4 bases, the J end lost 3 bases, and 9 bases lay between the germline ends. This CDR3 spans 13 amino acids. Germline V gives CDR1 MGHRA, CDR2 YSYEKL. The CDR3 region is CASSPLPDYGYTF. In nucleotides, the CDR3 is TGCGCCAGCAGCCCTCTCCCGGACTATGGCTACACCTTC.

The chain is built from TRBV7-3 and TRBJ1-1; D is ambiguous. V lost 3 bases and J 1 base, leaving 6 bases between the germline ends. Germline-derived CDR1 and CDR2 are SGHTA and FQGTGA. The CDR3 is made up of 13 amino acids. The CDR3 nucleotides are TGTGCCAGCAGCTTGTTACAGAACACTGAAGCTTTCTTT. Its protein is CASSLLQNTEAFF.

The V call is TRBV5-6, the J call TRBJ2-7, with 7 bases identical to TRBD1. The CDR3 totals 14 residues. CDR1 SGHDT and CDR2 YYEEEE come from the germline V gene. The J segment lost 5 bases and the V segment lost 4 bases, leaving 9 bases of the junction unmatched. The CDR3, as DNA: TGTGCCAGCAGCCTCTGGGACAGATCGAACGAGCAGTACTTC. Amino acids: CASSLWDRSNEQYF.

The V call is TRBV7-2, the J call TRBJ2-7; 9 bases line up with TRBD1. The J segment lost 13 bases and the V segment lost 4 bases, leaving 11 bases of the junction unmatched. The CDR3 loop spans 13 amino acids. Germline V CDR1 and CDR2: SGHTA, FQGNSA. As DNA, the CDR3 is TGTGCCAGCAGCTCCAGCGCGACAGGGGGGTTTTACTTC. It specifies CASSSSATGGFYF.

The chain links TRBV14 to TRBJ2-5, with TRBD1 matching over 8 bases. After removal of 4 bases from V and 2 bases from J, the junction contained 9 bases not matched to a gene. The V gene's germline CDR1 is SGHDN and CDR2 FVKESK. This CDR3 comprises 16 residues. Here the CDR3 reads CASSRLTGAVQETQYF. The CDR3 nucleotides read TGTGCCAGCAGCCGACTGACAGGGGCAGTTCAAGAGACCCAGTACTTC.

The rearrangement uses TRBV5-6 and TRBJ1-2, with D perhaps TRBD1 (5 bases). Deletions cut 3 bases from V and 3 bases from J, with 18 bases between. Germline loops: CDR1 SGHDT, CDR2 YYEEEE. The CDR3 has 16 amino acids. The CDR3 loop is CASSWGGRRFDYGYTF. The CDR3 nucleotides are TGTGCCAGCAGCTGGGGCGGGAGACGATTTGACTATGGCTACACCTTC.

The chain employs TRBV5-1 and TRBJ2-6; no firm D call. Deletions cut 0 bases from V and 0 bases from J, with 7 bases between. Germline values: CDR1 SGHRS, CDR2 YFSETQ. The length of the CDR3 is 16 residues. For the CDR3, the DNA is TGCGCCAGCAGCTTGGCCATCAGCTCTGGGGCCAACGTCCTGACTTTC. Encoded protein: CASSLAISSGANVLTF.

V and J are TRBV25-1 and TRBJ1-6; maybe TRBD1 (5 bases). Germline values: CDR1 MGHDK, CDR2 SYGVNS. CDR3 size: 15 residues. V was shortened by 6 bases and J by 9 bases, with 18 bases between the two germline ends. The CDR3 coding sequence is TGTGCCAGCAGGGTAACAGGAACAGGCATTTCACCCCTCCACTTT. Translated, it gives CASRVTGTGISPLHF.

The chain is built from TRBV4-3 and TRBJ1-2; D is possibly TRBD1 (6 bases). Trimming pared 4 bases from V and 3 bases from J, leaving 21 bases between. The CDR3 runs to 17 residues. Per the germline V gene, CDR1 is LGHNA and CDR2 is YSLEER. CDR3 in DNA: TGCGCCAGCAGCCGGAAATACAGTGGGGGCGGTGACTATGGCTACACCTTC. Protein sequence: CASSRKYSGGGDYGYTF.

This rearrangement joins TRBV2 to TRBJ2-7; 7 nucleotides align to TRBD2. The CDR3 contains 14 residues. Per germline, CDR1 SNHLY and CDR2 FYNNEI. The J segment lost 4 bases and the V segment lost 4 bases, leaving 7 bases of the junction unmatched. The CDR3 is CASSVMGGSYEQYF. CDR3 nucleotides: TGTGCCAGCAGTGTAATGGGGGGGTCATACGAGCAGTACTTC.